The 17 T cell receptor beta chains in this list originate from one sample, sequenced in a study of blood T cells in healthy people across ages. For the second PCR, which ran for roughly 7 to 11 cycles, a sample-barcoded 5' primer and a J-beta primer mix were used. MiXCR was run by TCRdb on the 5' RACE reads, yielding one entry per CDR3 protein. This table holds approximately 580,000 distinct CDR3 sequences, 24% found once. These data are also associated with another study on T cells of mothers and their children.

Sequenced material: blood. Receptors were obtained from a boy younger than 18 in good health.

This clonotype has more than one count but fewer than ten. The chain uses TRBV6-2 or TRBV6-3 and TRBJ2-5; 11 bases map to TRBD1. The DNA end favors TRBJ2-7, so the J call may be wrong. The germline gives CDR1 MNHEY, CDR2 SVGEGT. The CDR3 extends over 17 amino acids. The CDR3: CASSYRKDRGQYYEQYF. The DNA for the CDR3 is TGTGCCAGCAGTTACCGGAAGGACAGGGGGCAATACTACGAGCAGTACTTC.

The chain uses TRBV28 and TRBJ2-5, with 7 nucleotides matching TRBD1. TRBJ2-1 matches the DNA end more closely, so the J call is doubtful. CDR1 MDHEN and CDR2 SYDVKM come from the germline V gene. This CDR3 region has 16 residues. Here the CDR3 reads CASSFVITGVENEQFF. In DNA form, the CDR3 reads TGTGCCAGCAGTTTCGTAATAACAGGGGTGGAGAATGAGCAGTTCTTC.

DNA of the CDR3: TGTGCCAGCTCACCCATCCTAGAGGGAATTCAGTACTTC. This gives the protein CASSPILEGIQYF. V gene TRBV18 combines with J gene TRBJ2-4, with D perhaps TRBD2 (5 bases). Trimming pared 3 bases from V and 10 bases from J, leaving 13 bases between. CDR3 size: 13 residues. Germline CDR1 KGHSH, CDR2 LQKENI.

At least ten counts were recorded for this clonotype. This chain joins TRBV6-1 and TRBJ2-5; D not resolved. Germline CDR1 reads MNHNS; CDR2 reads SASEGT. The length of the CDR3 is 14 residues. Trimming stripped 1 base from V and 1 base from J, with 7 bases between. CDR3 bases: TGTGCCAGCAGTGAAGGGGCAGCCCAAGAGACCCAGTACTTC. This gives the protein CASSEGAAQETQYF.

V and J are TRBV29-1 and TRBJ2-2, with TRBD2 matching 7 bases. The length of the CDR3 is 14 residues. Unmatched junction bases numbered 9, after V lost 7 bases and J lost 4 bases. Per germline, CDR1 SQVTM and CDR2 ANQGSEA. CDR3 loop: CSALRGVGTGELFF. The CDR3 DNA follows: TGCAGCGCTCTACGGGGGGTGGGCACCGGGGAGCTGTTTTTT.

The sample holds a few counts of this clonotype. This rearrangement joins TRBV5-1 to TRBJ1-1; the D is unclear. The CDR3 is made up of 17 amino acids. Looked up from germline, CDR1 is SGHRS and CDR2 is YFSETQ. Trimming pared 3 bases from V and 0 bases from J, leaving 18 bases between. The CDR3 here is CASSWVGFAGMNTEAFF. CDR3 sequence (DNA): TGCGCCAGCAGCTGGGTCGGGTTCGCGGGCATGAACACTGAAGCTTTCTTT.

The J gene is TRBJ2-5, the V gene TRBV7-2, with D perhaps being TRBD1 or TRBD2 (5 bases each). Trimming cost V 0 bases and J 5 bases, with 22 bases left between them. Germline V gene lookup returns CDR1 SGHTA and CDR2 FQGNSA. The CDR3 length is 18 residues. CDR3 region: CASSLARGARLIMETQYF. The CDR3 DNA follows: TGTGCCAGCAGCTTAGCGCGAGGGGCTCGACTGATCATGGAGACCCAGTACTTC.

CDR3 in amino acids: CASSLVSGGKETQYF. The CDR3 DNA reads as TGTGCCAGCAGCTTAGTTAGCGGGGGTAAAGAGACCCAGTACTTC. The gene calls are TRBV7-8 and TRBJ2-5, with 9 bases aligning to TRBD2. This CDR3 spans 15 amino acids. Germline lookup yields CDR1 SGHVS and CDR2 FQNEAQ. V was pared by 1 base and J by 3 bases, with 3 bases of the junction left unmatched.

The CDR3 region has the DNA TGTGCCAGCAGGAAAACCGGGACGTCAGGCGACTATGGCTACACCTTC. This translates into CASRKTGTSGDYGYTF. The chain employs TRBV6-1 and TRBJ1-2, with D perhaps TRBD1 (5 bases). The V and J ends lost 6 bases and 3 bases respectively, with 20 bases between them. This CDR3 spans 16 amino acids. The V gene's germline CDR1 is MNHNS and CDR2 SASEGT.

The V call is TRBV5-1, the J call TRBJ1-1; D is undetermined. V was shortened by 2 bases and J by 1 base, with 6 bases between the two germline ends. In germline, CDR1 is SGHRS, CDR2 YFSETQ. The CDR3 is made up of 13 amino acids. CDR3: CASSFVQNTEAFF. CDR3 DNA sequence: TGCGCCAGCAGCTTTGTTCAGAACACTGAAGCTTTCTTT. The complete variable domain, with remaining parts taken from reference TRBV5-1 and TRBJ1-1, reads KAGVTQTPRYLIKTRGQQVTLSCSPISGHRSVSWYQQTPGQGLQFLFEYFSETQRNKGNFPGRFSGRQFSNSRSEMNVSTLELGDSALYLCASSFVQNTEAFFGQGTRLTVV.

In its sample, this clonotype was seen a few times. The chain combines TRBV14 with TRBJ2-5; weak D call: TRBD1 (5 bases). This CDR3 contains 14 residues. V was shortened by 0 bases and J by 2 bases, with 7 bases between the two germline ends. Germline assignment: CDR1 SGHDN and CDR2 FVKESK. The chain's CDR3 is CASSQDRAQETQYF. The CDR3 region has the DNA TGTGCCAGCAGCCAAGACAGGGCACAAGAGACCCAGTACTTC.

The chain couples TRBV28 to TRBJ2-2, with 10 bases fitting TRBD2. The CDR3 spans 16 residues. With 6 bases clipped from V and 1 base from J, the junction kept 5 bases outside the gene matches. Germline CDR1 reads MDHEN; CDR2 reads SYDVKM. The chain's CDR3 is CASRLGLALNTGELFF. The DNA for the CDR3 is TGTGCCAGCAGATTGGGACTAGCGCTGAACACCGGGGAGCTGTTTTTT.

This chain's CDR3 is CASSGTGGLTLNTIGVAFF. The CDR3 DNA follows: TGTGCCAGTAGTGGGACAGGGGGCCTTACCTTGAACACTATCGGAGTCGCTTTCTTT. The chain has TRBV19 and TRBJ1-1; 12 bases match TRBD1. This CDR3 is built from 19 residues. The V gene end was trimmed by 5 bases and the J gene end by 11 bases; junction bases not matched to a gene: 24. Germline CDR1 and CDR2: LNHDA and SQIVND (reference sequence). The full variable domain, rest sourced from reference TRBV19 and TRBJ1-1, is DGGITQSPKYLFRKEGQNVTLSCEQNLNHDAMYWYRQDPGQGLRLIYYSQIVNDFQKGDIAEGYSVSREKKESFPLTVTSAQKNPTAFYLCASSGTGGLTLNTIGVAFFGQGTRLTVV.

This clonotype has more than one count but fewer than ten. Here the CDR3 reads CASSLYRGQNTQYF. In DNA form, the CDR3 reads TGTGCCAGCAGCCTCTACAGGGGGCAAAATACGCAGTATTTT. The V call is TRBV14, the J call TRBJ2-3, with 9 positions matching TRBD1. V dropped 4 bases and J dropped 7; count of bases not matched to a gene: 6. CDR3 size: 14 residues. The germline gives CDR1 SGHDN, CDR2 FVKESK. Based on the CDR3 plus reference TRBV14 and TRBJ2-3, the full variable domain is EAGVTQFPSHSVIEKGQTVTLRCDPISGHDNLYWYRRVMGKEIKFLLHFVKESKQDESGMPNNRFLAERTGGTYSTLKVQPAELEDSGVYFCASSLYRGQNTQYFGPGTRLTVL.

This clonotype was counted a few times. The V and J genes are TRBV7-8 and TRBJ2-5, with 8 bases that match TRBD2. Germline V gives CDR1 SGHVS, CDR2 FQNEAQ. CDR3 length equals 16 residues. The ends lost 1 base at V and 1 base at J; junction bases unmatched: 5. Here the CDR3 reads CASSLVASGRQETQYF. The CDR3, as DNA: TGTGCCAGCAGCTTAGTGGCTAGCGGGCGCCAAGAGACCCAGTACTTC.

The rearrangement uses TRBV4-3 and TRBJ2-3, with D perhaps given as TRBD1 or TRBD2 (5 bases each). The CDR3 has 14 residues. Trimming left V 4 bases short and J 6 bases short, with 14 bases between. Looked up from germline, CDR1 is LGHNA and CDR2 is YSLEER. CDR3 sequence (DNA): TGCGCCAGCAGCCTGGGACGGGCCCACGATACGCAGTATTTT. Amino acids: CASSLGRAHDTQYF.

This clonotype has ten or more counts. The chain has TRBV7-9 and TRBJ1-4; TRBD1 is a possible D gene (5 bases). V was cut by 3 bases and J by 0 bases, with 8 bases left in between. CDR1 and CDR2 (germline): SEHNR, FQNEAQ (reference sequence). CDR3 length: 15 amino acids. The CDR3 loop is CASSLGTSTNEKLFF. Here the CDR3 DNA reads TGTGCCAGCAGCTTGGGGACCTCAACTAATGAAAAACTGTTTTTT.